This T cell receptor beta chain is from a study of T cell repertoires in ileal Crohn's disease. Sample time point: inflamed ileum from the surgical specimen. Clones were read by immunoSEQ multiplex PCR, and TCRdb kept only the in-frame ones, dropping some. The sample records about 8,000 clones, 85% being singletons. The sequencing sample was made of ileal tissue. This TCR was recovered from an adult with Crohn's disease.

The CDR3 loop is CASSLARGYEQYF. The CDR3 coding sequence is TGTGCCAGCAGTTTAGCCAGGGGTTACGAGCAGTACTTC. The chain recombines TRBV27 with TRBJ2-7, with D possibly being TRBD1 (6 bases). This CDR3 has 13 residues. Trimming shortened V by 2 bases and J by 4 bases, and 9 bases separated the two germline ends. Germline CDR1 and CDR2: MNHEY and SMNVEV (reference sequence).